The rows below give T cell receptor beta chains drawn from one sample of a study of blood T cells in healthy people across ages. TCRdb re-analysed the 5' RACE reads in MiXCR, keeping a single row per CDR3 protein. The sample includes around 1,000,000 distinct CDR3 sequences, less than 25% seen only once; the top ten take 0.65% to 0.95%. Separately, the same data were catalogued under a study of T cells of mothers and their children.

Sequenced material: blood. Receptors originate from a girl aged 2 to 10 in good health. The CDR3 runs from the conserved cysteine through the conserved F or W. A D gene is named only where the DNA matches it firmly. Rows give clone size only sometimes, using once, few, many, or a class for an expanded clone.

TRBV7-9	NA	TRBJ2-7	few	CASRDSAIYEQYF	TGTGCCAGCAGGGACAGTGCCATCTACGAGCAGTACTTC
TRBV6-2/TRBV6-3	NA	TRBJ2-4	NA	CASSPLFGDALDIQYF	TGTGCCAGCAGCCCGCTCTTCGGTGATGCTTTGGACATTCAGTACTTC
TRBV7-9	TRBD1	TRBJ2-7	NA	CASSDPTGTAISYEQYF	TGTGCCAGCAGCGATCCGACCGGGACAGCGATCTCCTACGAGCAGTACTTC
TRBV7-9	TRBD1	TRBJ2-5	NA	CASSSHRGQETQYF	TGTGCCAGCAGCTCCCACAGGGGGCAGGAGACCCAGTACTTC
TRBV5-5	NA	TRBJ2-7	many	CASSSSSGSYEQYF	TGTGCCAGCAGCTCCAGTTCGGGATCCTACGAGCAGTACTTC
TRBV7-8	NA	TRBJ2-1	few	CASSLTETARSYNEQFF	TGTGCCAGCAGCTTGACCGAGACTGCCCGCTCCTACAATGAGCAGTTCTTC
TRBV29-1	TRBD1	TRBJ2-4	NA	CSVEHQILGQGAFGSKNIQYF	TGCAGCGTTGAACATCAGATCTTGGGACAGGGGGCGTTCGGGTCCAAAAACATTCAGTACTTC
TRBV19	NA	TRBJ1-2	few	CASTGSGPRDNGYTF	TGTGCCAGTACAGGTTCGGGGCCGAGAGATAATGGCTACACCTTC
TRBV10-3	NA	TRBJ2-5	NA	CAISEPAGETQYF	TGTGCCATCAGTGAACCGGCGGGGGAGACCCAGTACTTC
TRBV6-1	NA	TRBJ2-1	few	CAPRATLNEQFF	TGTGCCCCTCGGGCAACCCTCAATGAGCAGTTCTTC
TRBV6-2/TRBV6-3	TRBD1	TRBJ2-7	few	CASVRAGGFYEQYF	TGTGCCAGCGTGAGGGCAGGGGGCTTCTACGAGCAGTACTTC
TRBV6-1	NA	TRBJ1-4	NA	CASSELPLTRAPRKKLFF	TGTGCCAGCAGTGAACTCCCCCTCACACGGGCTCCAAGGAAAAAACTGTTTTTT
TRBV7-9	TRBD2	TRBJ2-7	NA	CASSLALSIAGNYEQYF	TGTGCCAGCAGCTTAGCTCTCTCTATAGCGGGAAACTACGAGCAGTACTTC
TRBV7-2	NA	TRBJ2-1	NA	CASSLGVAPRRGHTEQFF	TGTGCCAGCAGCTTAGGGGTGGCTCCCCGGAGGGGTCACACTGAGCAGTTCTTC
TRBV3-1	TRBD1	TRBJ1-1	few	CASSQDLTDRVVAFF	TGTGCCAGCAGCCAAGATCTTACAGACAGGGTTGTAGCTTTCTTT
TRBV27	NA	TRBJ1-4	few	CASRDPNEKLFF	TGTGCCAGCAGGGATCCCAATGAAAAACTGTTTTTT
TRBV12-3/TRBV12-4	NA	TRBJ2-5	few	CASSWSETQYF	TGTGCCAGCAGTTGGTCCGAGACCCAGTACTTC
TRBV29-1	NA	TRBJ1-1	NA	CSVGPRVSENTEAFF	TGCAGCGTTGGCCCGAGGGTGAGCGAGAACACTGAAGCTTTCTTT
TRBV29-1	TRBD2	TRBJ2-1	NA	CSVVWREQFNEQFF	TGCAGCGTTGTGTGGCGGGAGCAGTTCAATGAGCAGTTCTTC
TRBV5-6	NA	TRBJ1-2	NA	CASSLPSNYGYTF	TGTGCCAGCAGCTTGCCGTCTAACTATGGCTACACCTTC
TRBV24-1	TRBD2	TRBJ2-7	NA	CATSARSGGAYEQYF	TGTGCCACCAGTGCTCGATCGGGGGGGGCCTACGAGCAGTACTTC
TRBV5-1	TRBD1	TRBJ2-7	NA	CASNRGDSYEQYF	TGCGCCAGCAACAGGGGCGACTCCTACGAGCAGTACTTC
TRBV6-2/TRBV6-3	NA	TRBJ1-1	many	CASRRGDTEAFF	TGCGCCAGTAGACGAGGAGACACTGAAGCTTTCTTT
TRBV29-1	TRBD1	TRBJ1-1	few	CSVEDRQGYTEAFF	TGCAGCGTTGAAGACAGACAGGGTTACACTGAAGCTTTCTTT
TRBV2	TRBD2	TRBJ2-3	few	CASSEGASGGATINF	TGTGCCAGCAGTGAGGGAGCTAGCGGGGGGGCAACTATTAATTTT
TRBV20-1	NA	TRBJ2-1	few	CSARVGLKAGVYNEQFF	TGCAGTGCTAGAGTTGGTTTGAAGGCAGGCGTTTACAATGAGCAGTTCTTC
TRBV5-1	NA	TRBJ2-5	once	CASSHGTNEETQYF	TGCGCCAGCAGCCACGGGACCAATGAAGAGACCCAGTACTTC
TRBV7-2	NA	TRBJ1-2	NA	CASSLVGTATLNYGYTF	TGTGCCAGCAGCTTAGTAGGGACCGCCACTCTAAACTATGGCTACACCTTC
TRBV5-5	NA	TRBJ1-4	NA	CASSEGRDTNDEKLFF	TGTGCCAGCAGCGAGGGCCGGGACACCAATGATGAAAAACTGTTTTTT